This TCR beta chain stems from a study of sequential checkpoint blockade in melanoma. Study-level information: Twenty-two patients had matched tumor biopsies before treatment and at week 13 after nivolumab or ipilimumab alone.

Documented treatment: randomized to nivolumab then ipilimumab (arm A) or the reverse (arm B). Data came from immunoSEQ multiplex PCR; TCRdb stores just in-frame clones and leaves some out. The sample includes about 2,800 clones, more than 20% of them seen just once. This sample comprised tumor tissue (inferred from file names), obtained from a patient given nivolumab and ipilimumab in sequence. This clonotype originated in a human donor with melanoma.

CDR3 sequence: CASSYGTSSYNEQFF. The CDR3 DNA is TGTGCCAGCAGTTATGGGACTAGTTCTTACAATGAGCAGTTCTTC. V is TRBV6-8 and J is TRBJ2-1, with TRBD2 matching 8 bases. CDR1 is MNHGY, CDR2 SAAAGT, per germline. The CDR3 contains 15 residues. J was trimmed by 4 bases and V by 3 bases; bases with no gene match: 5.